The present T cell receptor (beta chain) was sequenced within a study of OX40 agonist ivuxolimab in advanced cancers. Background on the study: Earlier anti-PD-1, anti-PD-L1 or anti-CTLA-4 therapy was permitted; about 44% had received some.

This CDR3 region has 14 residues. From germline, CDR1 is SEHNR and CDR2 FQNEAQ (reference sequence). Trimming cost V 4 bases and J 7 bases; bases outside gene matches: 5. Any history of autoimmune disease or systemic immunosuppression disqualified patients. Libraries were prepared by immunoSEQ multiplex PCR; TCRdb keeps only in-frame clonotypes and omits some of them. The repertoire includes 25,000 to 35,000 clones, about 80% of them detected once, and around 25% sits in the top ten. The J gene is TRBJ1-1, the V gene TRBV7-9; the match to TRBD1 covers 11 bases. The source material was CD4+ or CD8+ T cells sorted from blood, sampled in a trial of the OX40 agonist ivuxolimab. The source of this sequence is an adult with an advanced solid tumor such as melanoma, head and neck, liver or kidney cancer. The CDR3 reads CASSSDRGLNEAFF. Here the CDR3 DNA reads TGTGCCAGCAGCTCGGACAGGGGGCTCAATGAAGCTTTCTTT.